Listed below are T cell receptor beta chains from one sample, sequenced in a study of post-analysis software for immune sequencing data. TCRdb reanalysed the PCR reads using MiXCR and keeps one entry per CDR3 protein. The data contain about 770,000 distinct CDR3 sequences, 46% of them seen just once; the ten biggest clones take up roughly 4.4%. Sequenced: blood. The receptors derive from a girl aged 10 to 17 with multiple sclerosis. Both conserved end residues are part of each CDR3. The order of the fields is clone size, V gene, J gene, D gene, CDR3 DNA, CDR3 protein. A D gene is named only where the DNA matches it firmly. Clone size is given for some rows only: seen once, a few or many times, or a class if the clone is expanded.

clone size: -; V gene: TRBV4-2; J gene: TRBJ1-1; D gene: TRBD1; CDR3 DNA: TGTGCCAGCAGCCAAGGCGGGGACAGGGGGCAAGCTTTCTTT; CDR3 protein: CASSQGGDRGQAFF
clone size: -; V gene: TRBV7-6; J gene: TRBJ2-3; D gene: -; CDR3 DNA: TGTGCCAGCAGCTCGGACTATTCAGATACGCAGTATTTT; CDR3 protein: CASSSDYSDTQYF
clone size: -; V gene: TRBV7-8; J gene: TRBJ2-7; D gene: -; CDR3 DNA: TGTGCCAGCAGCCAACACAGCGGGCTCCAGGCCTACGAGCAGTACTTC; CDR3 protein: CASSQHSGLQAYEQYF
clone size: -; V gene: TRBV20-1; J gene: TRBJ1-2; D gene: -; CDR3 DNA: TGCAGTGCTAGACGGGTTGGGGGAAGGGACTATGGCTACACCTTC; CDR3 protein: CSARRVGGRDYGYTF
clone size: -; V gene: TRBV14; J gene: TRBJ2-3; D gene: TRBD2; CDR3 DNA: TGTGCCAGCAGCCCCGGACTAGCCTTGGGAGATACGCAGTATTTT; CDR3 protein: CASSPGLALGDTQYF
clone size: few; V gene: TRBV7-3; J gene: TRBJ1-1; D gene: -; CDR3 DNA: TGTGCCAGCAGCTCAGGCGCTTCGGAGGGAGCTTTCTTT; CDR3 protein: CASSSGASEGAFF
clone size: -; V gene: TRBV20-1; J gene: TRBJ2-5; D gene: TRBD2; CDR3 DNA: TGCAGTGCTAGAGATGGGGCTAGCGGGAGGGAGACCCAGTACTTC; CDR3 protein: CSARDGASGRETQYF
clone size: -; V gene: TRBV7-9; J gene: TRBJ1-6; D gene: -; CDR3 DNA: TGTGCCAGCAGCTTAAACCGGGTTGGGTCACCCCTCCACTTT; CDR3 protein: CASSLNRVGSPLHF
clone size: -; V gene: TRBV5-1; J gene: TRBJ1-1; D gene: -; CDR3 DNA: TGCGCCAGCAGGTCAAGAGTGGCCACTGAAGCTTTCTTT; CDR3 protein: CASRSRVATEAFF
clone size: -; V gene: TRBV5-1; J gene: TRBJ2-3; D gene: TRBD1; CDR3 DNA: TGCGCCAGCAGCTTACGGGACAGAGGGGCTAGTGATACGCAGTATTTT; CDR3 protein: CASSLRDRGASDTQYF
clone size: -; V gene: TRBV20-1; J gene: TRBJ2-5; D gene: TRBD2; CDR3 DNA: TGCAGTGCTAGAATAGCGGGAGAGAGAGAGACCCAGTACTTC; CDR3 protein: CSARIAGERETQYF